Listed below are T cell receptor beta chains from one sample, sequenced in a study of T cell responses to AZD1222 COVID-19 vaccine. Some clones are missing from TCRdb's copy, which holds only in-frame ones; the method was immunoSEQ multiplex PCR. The table has some 110,000 clones, more than 80% seen once. Here the sequenced sample was peripheral blood, taken on day 0 of AZD1222 vaccination. The receptors were sampled from an adult in good health. The CDR3 runs from the conserved cysteine through the conserved F or W. Each record gives: J gene, V gene, D gene, clone size, CDR3 protein, CDR3 DNA. D genes are given only for firm matches. The size field is filled for only some rows; it gives once, few, many or a size class.

j_call: TRBJ1-5
v_call: TRBV2
d_call: TRBD1
clone_size: .
cdr3_aa: CASSNTGAYVQPQHF
cdr3_nt: TGTGCCAGCAGTAATACAGGGGCATATGTCCAGCCCCAGCATTTT

j_call: TRBJ2-7
v_call: TRBV5-1
d_call: .
clone_size: .
cdr3_aa: CASSSLSHYEQYF
cdr3_nt: TGCGCCAGCAGCTCCCTATCTCACTACGAGCAGTACTTC

j_call: TRBJ1-6
v_call: TRBV6-2/TRBV6-3
d_call: TRBD1
clone_size: .
cdr3_aa: CASSNPGQRNSPLHF
cdr3_nt: TGTGCCAGCAGTAATCCGGGACAGAGAAATTCACCCCTCCACTTT

j_call: TRBJ2-3
v_call: TRBV25-1
d_call: .
clone_size: once
cdr3_aa: CASSWGGATDTQYF
cdr3_nt: TGTGCCAGCAGCTGGGGGGGCGCCACAGATACGCAGTATTTT

j_call: TRBJ1-4
v_call: TRBV5-1
d_call: .
clone_size: .
cdr3_aa: CASSSQGRGEKLFF
cdr3_nt: TGCGCCAGCAGCTCGCAGGGGCGGGGTGAAAAACTGTTTTTT

j_call: TRBJ2-1
v_call: TRBV28
d_call: .
clone_size: .
cdr3_aa: CASSSGAGLHEQFF
cdr3_nt: TGTGCCAGCAGTTCAGGCGCGGGTCTTCATGAGCAGTTCTTC

j_call: TRBJ1-2
v_call: TRBV24-1
d_call: TRBD1
clone_size: .
cdr3_aa: CATSARDRVYGYTF
cdr3_nt: TGTGCCACCAGTGCTCGGGACAGGGTCTATGGCTACACCTTC

j_call: TRBJ2-1
v_call: TRBV23-1
d_call: .
clone_size: .
cdr3_aa: CASINRGGERLNEQFF
cdr3_nt: TGCGCCAGCATAAATAGGGGAGGAGAGAGACTAAATGAGCAGTTCTTC

j_call: TRBJ2-7
v_call: TRBV29-1
d_call: .
clone_size: .
cdr3_aa: CSVGRGPYEQYF
cdr3_nt: TGCAGCGTTGGTAGAGGGCCGTACGAGCAGTACTTC

j_call: TRBJ2-7
v_call: TRBV9
d_call: .
clone_size: once
cdr3_aa: CASSACPNFRQLGYF
cdr3_nt: TGTGCCAGCAGCGCTTGCCCAAACTTCCGACAACTGGGGTACTTC

j_call: TRBJ2-7
v_call: TRBV24-1
d_call: TRBD1
clone_size: .
cdr3_aa: CATSDFKGTGIHEQYF
cdr3_nt: TGTGCCACCAGTGATTTCAAGGGGACAGGGATCCACGAGCAGTACTTC

j_call: TRBJ1-2
v_call: TRBV12-3/TRBV12-4
d_call: .
clone_size: .
cdr3_aa: CASGAGGTPGYTF
cdr3_nt: TGTGCCAGTGGGGCGGGGGGAACTCCTGGCTACACCTTC

j_call: TRBJ1-6
v_call: TRBV2
d_call: .
clone_size: .
cdr3_aa: CASSDRTNSPLHF
cdr3_nt: TGTGCCAGCAGTGATCGGACTAATTCACCCCTCCACTTT

j_call: TRBJ2-5
v_call: TRBV9
d_call: TRBD1
clone_size: .
cdr3_aa: CASSVVGTAEETQYF
cdr3_nt: TGTGCCAGCAGCGTAGTGGGGACAGCCGAAGAGACCCAGTACTTC

j_call: TRBJ1-3
v_call: TRBV3-1/TRBV3-2
d_call: .
clone_size: once
cdr3_aa: CASSQGAHARNTIYF
cdr3_nt: TGTGCCAGCAGCCAGGGGGCTCACGCACGAAACACCATATATTTT

j_call: TRBJ2-3
v_call: TRBV6-2/TRBV6-3
d_call: TRBD2
clone_size: .
cdr3_aa: CASSQTSGRVDTQYF
cdr3_nt: TGTGCCAGCAGCCAGACTAGCGGGAGAGTGGATACGCAGTATTTT

j_call: TRBJ2-7
v_call: TRBV10-2
d_call: .
clone_size: .
cdr3_aa: CASTSQGWEEQYF
cdr3_nt: TGCGCCAGCACCTCACAGGGATGGGAAGAGCAGTACTTC

j_call: TRBJ1-5
v_call: TRBV19
d_call: .
clone_size: few
cdr3_aa: CASQDSRGQPQHF
cdr3_nt: TGTGCCAGTCAGGACAGCCGGGGACAGCCCCAGCATTTT

j_call: TRBJ2-1
v_call: TRBV7-9
d_call: .
clone_size: .
cdr3_aa: CASTKLGGYLRNEQFF
cdr3_nt: TGTGCCAGCACCAAACTGGGGGGCTATCTACGCAATGAGCAGTTCTTC

j_call: TRBJ2-2
v_call: TRBV6-2/TRBV6-3
d_call: TRBD2
clone_size: many
cdr3_aa: CASSWTSGAWGRELFF
cdr3_nt: TGTGCCAGCAGTTGGACTAGCGGGGCCTGGGGGAGGGAGCTGTTTTTT